A selection of T cell receptor beta chains follows, all from one sample in a study of beta chain features in type 1 diabetes. Profiling relied on immunoSEQ multiplex PCR, and the TCRdb table lists in-frame clones only, not all of them. The sample consists of hundreds of thousands of clones, about 16% of them appearing once. Source material: naive CD4+ T cells from blood. Source of these receptors: a man between 18 and 35 years old in good health. CDR3s include the opening cysteine and the closing phenylalanine or tryptophan. The D gene is left open where the match is weak. Expanded clones get a size class; other rows say once, few or many, or leave the size out.

NA	TRBV11-2	TRBD2	TRBJ2-7	TGTGCCAGCAGCTGGGGACTAGCGGGAGAACACGAGCAGTACTTC	CASSWGLAGEHEQYF
NA	TRBV2	TRBD1	TRBJ1-5	TGTGCCAGCAATAGACAGGGGCGGCAGCCCCAGCATTTT	CASNRQGRQPQHF
few	TRBV7-3	TRBD2	TRBJ2-3	TGTGCCAGCAGCTTAAGGGCGGGAGGGCCGACAGATACGCAGTATTTT	CASSLRAGGPTDTQYF
NA	TRBV29-1	NA	TRBJ1-2	TGCAGCTGCCGTAGGCAAACTAACTATGGCTACACCTTC	CSCRRQTNYGYTF
few	TRBV2	NA	TRBJ2-7	TGTGCCAGCAGTCGGGCTACCTACGAGCAGTACTTC	CASSRATYEQYF
NA	TRBV5-4	NA	TRBJ2-1	TGTGCCAGCAGACGTCGATTATTCGGGGGCTACAATGAGCAGTTCTTC	CASRRRLFGGYNEQFF
few	TRBV7-2	TRBD1	TRBJ2-2	TGTGCCAGCAGCTTGAGCTTACAACAGGGGATGTCCGGGGAGCTGTTTTTT	CASSLSLQQGMSGELFF
NA	TRBV4-2	NA	TRBJ1-5	TGTGCCAGCAGTCGCCAGGGGCAGCCCCAGCATTTT	CASSRQGQPQHF
few	TRBV7-9	TRBD2	TRBJ2-1	TGTGCCAGCAGCCTAGCGGGGATCTCCTACAATGAGCAGTTCTTC	CASSLAGISYNEQFF
few	TRBV28	NA	TRBJ2-3	TGTGCCAGCAGTAAAACAGATACGCAGTATTTT	CASSKTDTQYF
NA	TRBV9	NA	TRBJ1-2	TGTGCCAGCAGCCCCCGTGCGGGGTCTCTCGGCTACACCTTC	CASSPRAGSLGYTF
NA	TRBV21-1	NA	TRBJ1-2	TGTGCCAGCAGCAAATCCGCGGGGCTAAACTATGGCTACACCTTC	CASSKSAGLNYGYTF
NA	TRBV4-1	TRBD2	TRBJ2-6	TGCGCCAGCAGCCAAGATGGGAGGGTTCCTTCTGGGGCCAACGTCCTGACTTTC	CASSQDGRVPSGANVLTF
few	TRBV2	TRBD2	TRBJ2-3	TGTGCCAGCAGACCTGGACTAGCGGGCGACACAGATACGCAGTATTTT	CASRPGLAGDTDTQYF
NA	TRBV12-5	TRBD1	TRBJ1-1	TGTGCTAGTGCCAAAAGACAGGGAGGGGAAGCTTTCTTT	CASAKRQGGEAFF
NA	TRBV25-1	NA	TRBJ2-7	TGTGCCAGCAGTGAGGTTGGACCCTCAACCCGATACGAGCAGTACTTC	CASSEVGPSTRYEQYF
few	TRBV7-3	NA	TRBJ1-3	TGTGCCAGCAGCCCAGATGGGGACACCATATATTTT	CASSPDGDTIYF
NA	TRBV27	NA	TRBJ2-2	TGTGCCAGCAGTTTATACAGACCACAATACACCGGGGAGCTGTTTTTT	CASSLYRPQYTGELFF
few	TRBV18	TRBD1	TRBJ2-7	TGTGCCAGCTCACCATTAGGACAGGGGTCCTACGAGCAGTACTTC	CASSPLGQGSYEQYF
NA	TRBV10-3	NA	TRBJ1-1	TGTGCCATCAACAGGGAAGTGGGTGAAGCTTTCTTT	CAINREVGEAFF
NA	TRBV5-1	NA	TRBJ2-6	TGCGCCACCCAGCTCGAAGGGGGGGCCAACGTCCTGACTTTC	CATQLEGGANVLTF
NA	TRBV7-9	NA	TRBJ1-4	TGTGCCAGCAGCTCACAGGGTTTAGTTGAAAAACTGTTTTTT	CASSSQGLVEKLFF